This is a list of T cell receptor beta chains from one sample in a study of OX40 agonist ivuxolimab in advanced cancers. The method was immunoSEQ multiplex PCR; TCRdb's version includes in-frame clones alone and lacks a portion of them. Of approximately 79,000 clones listed, 86% are singletons. Sample: CD4+ or CD8+ T cells sorted from blood, taken in a trial of the OX40 agonist ivuxolimab. The receptor set was obtained from an adult with an advanced solid tumor such as melanoma, head and neck, liver or kidney cancer. CDR3s include the opening cysteine and the closing phenylalanine or tryptophan. The D gene is left open where the match is weak. Not all rows give a size; the values are once, few, many and, for expanded clones, a class.

v_call: TRBV28; cdr3_length: 16; d_call: NA; clone_size: few; j_call: TRBJ1-2; cdr3_nt: TGTGCCAGCAGTTCCCCAGGGACCCCAGGCACCTATGGCTACACCTTC; cdr3_aa: CASSSPGTPGTYGYTF
v_call: TRBV19; cdr3_length: 15; d_call: NA; clone_size: NA; j_call: TRBJ1-5; cdr3_nt: TGTGCCAGTAGTATAGGGGGGTACCCCAATCAGCCCCAGCATTTT; cdr3_aa: CASSIGGYPNQPQHF
v_call: TRBV30; cdr3_length: 17; d_call: TRBD2; clone_size: few; j_call: TRBJ2-2; cdr3_nt: TGTGCCTGGGGTTCGCTGGGACTAGCGGGAGTCGGGGGGGAGCTGTTTTTT; cdr3_aa: CAWGSLGLAGVGGELFF
v_call: TRBV6-5; cdr3_length: 14; d_call: TRBD1; clone_size: once; j_call: TRBJ1-2; cdr3_nt: TGTGCCAGCAGTTACTCAGGGGGCAACTATGGCTACACCTTC; cdr3_aa: CASSYSGGNYGYTF
v_call: TRBV7-6; cdr3_length: 15; d_call: NA; clone_size: NA; j_call: TRBJ2-7; cdr3_nt: TGTGCCAGCAGCTTAGCGGCGGACGTTTCCTACGAGCAGTACTTC; cdr3_aa: CASSLAADVSYEQYF
v_call: TRBV19; cdr3_length: 12; d_call: NA; clone_size: NA; j_call: TRBJ2-2; cdr3_nt: TGTGCCAGTAGTTGGGTCACCGGGGAGCTGTTTTTT; cdr3_aa: CASSWVTGELFF
v_call: TRBV7-9; cdr3_length: 14; d_call: TRBD1; clone_size: NA; j_call: TRBJ2-7; cdr3_nt: TGTGCCAGCAGCCCCGGACAGGGCCACTACGAGCAGTACTTC; cdr3_aa: CASSPGQGHYEQYF
v_call: TRBV11-2; cdr3_length: 16; d_call: NA; clone_size: NA; j_call: TRBJ2-5; cdr3_nt: TGTGCCAGCAGCCCGCCTCAATGGACCGAGAAAGAGACCCAGTACTTC; cdr3_aa: CASSPPQWTEKETQYF
v_call: TRBV4-2; cdr3_length: 16; d_call: TRBD1; clone_size: NA; j_call: TRBJ2-7; cdr3_nt: TGTGCCAGCAGCCCCTCCCCAGGGGGCGAGGTCCACGAGCAGTACTTC; cdr3_aa: CASSPSPGGEVHEQYF
v_call: TRBV7-2; cdr3_length: 13; d_call: NA; clone_size: NA; j_call: TRBJ2-1; cdr3_nt: TGTGCCAGCAGCTTAGGCAACTACAATGAGCAGTTCTTC; cdr3_aa: CASSLGNYNEQFF
v_call: TRBV5-1; cdr3_length: 13; d_call: TRBD1; clone_size: once; j_call: TRBJ1-1; cdr3_nt: TGCGCCAGCAGCTCAGACAGGGTTACTGAAGCTTTCTTT; cdr3_aa: CASSSDRVTEAFF
v_call: TRBV10-2; cdr3_length: 15; d_call: TRBD1; clone_size: NA; j_call: TRBJ2-3; cdr3_nt: TGCGCCAGCAGTGCGTTGGGACAGGGGGCAGATACGCAGTATTTT; cdr3_aa: CASSALGQGADTQYF
v_call: TRBV11-2; cdr3_length: 15; d_call: TRBD1; clone_size: few; j_call: TRBJ1-2; cdr3_nt: TGTGCCAGCAGCCGGACAGGGACCCTTAACTATGGCTACACCTTC; cdr3_aa: CASSRTGTLNYGYTF
v_call: TRBV7-6; cdr3_length: 13; d_call: NA; clone_size: NA; j_call: TRBJ1-6; cdr3_nt: TGTGCCAGCAGCTTGGATGACGGGACCTTTCTCCACTTT; cdr3_aa: CASSLDDGTFLHF
v_call: TRBV28; cdr3_length: 11; d_call: NA; clone_size: NA; j_call: TRBJ2-1; cdr3_nt: TGTGCCAGCAGTATCGGACTAGAGCAGTTCTTC; cdr3_aa: CASSIGLEQFF
v_call: TRBV11-2; cdr3_length: 14; d_call: NA; clone_size: few; j_call: TRBJ1-6; cdr3_nt: TGTGCCAGCAGCTTACCAGGGAGGGATTCACCCCTCCACTTT; cdr3_aa: CASSLPGRDSPLHF